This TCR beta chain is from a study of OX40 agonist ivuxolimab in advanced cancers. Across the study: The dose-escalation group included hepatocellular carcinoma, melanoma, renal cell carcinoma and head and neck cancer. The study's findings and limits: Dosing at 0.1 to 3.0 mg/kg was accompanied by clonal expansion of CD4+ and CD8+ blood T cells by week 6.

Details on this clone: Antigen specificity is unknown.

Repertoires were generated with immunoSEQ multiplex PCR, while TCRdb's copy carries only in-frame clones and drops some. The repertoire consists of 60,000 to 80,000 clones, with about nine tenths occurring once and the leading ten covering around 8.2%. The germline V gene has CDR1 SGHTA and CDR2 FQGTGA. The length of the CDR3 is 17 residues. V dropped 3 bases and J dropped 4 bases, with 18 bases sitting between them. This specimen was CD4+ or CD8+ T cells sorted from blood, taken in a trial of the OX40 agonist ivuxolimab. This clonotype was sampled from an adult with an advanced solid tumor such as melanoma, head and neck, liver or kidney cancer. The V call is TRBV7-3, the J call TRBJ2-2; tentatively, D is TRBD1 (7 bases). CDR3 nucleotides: TGTGCCAGCAGCTTCCAAGGGGGGCCAGGGGGCACCGGGGAGCTGTTTTTT. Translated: CASSFQGGPGGTGELFF.